A selection of T cell receptor beta chains follows, all from one sample in a study of blood T cell repertoires in COVID-19. The protocol was immunoSEQ multiplex PCR, while the TCRdb copy is restricted to in-frame clones and leaves out a portion. The table has around 250,000 clones, 88% seen once. Sequenced sample: PBMCs or T cells enriched from blood (not recorded which). The receptors were gathered from a woman aged 40 to 49 with acute COVID-19. Each CDR3 is given with its conserved first and last residue. A D gene is named only where the DNA matches it firmly.

-,TRBJ1-5,TRBV19,CASSIEGGLYQPQHF,TGTGCCAGTAGTATAGAAGGGGGTCTGTACCAGCCCCAGCATTTT
-,TRBJ1-1,TRBV27,CASSLSPWGGTEAFF,TGTGCCAGCAGTTTGTCTCCTTGGGGGGGCACTGAAGCTTTCTTT
TRBD1,TRBJ1-2,TRBV15,CATSRGPGGELIGYTF,TGTGCCACCAGCAGGGGACCAGGGGGCGAGCTCATAGGCTACACCTTC
TRBD2,TRBJ2-2,TRBV4-1,CASSQDPESGSYRSANTGELFF,TGCGCCAGCAGCCAAGATCCAGAGAGCGGGAGTTACCGTTCCGCGAACACCGGGGAGCTGTTTTTT
TRBD1,TRBJ1-2,TRBV10-2,CASSVQGAGGYTF,TGCGCCAGCAGTGTACAGGGGGCGGGCGGCTACACCTTC
TRBD2,TRBJ2-1,TRBV10-3,CAISDLSGRTYEQFF,TGTGCCATCAGTGACCTCAGCGGGAGGACCTATGAGCAGTTCTTC
TRBD1,TRBJ1-1,TRBV10-3,CAIGQGETEAFF,TGTGCCATTGGACAGGGAGAAACTGAAGCTTTCTTT
-,TRBJ1-6,TRBV27,CASGRGGMNSPLHF,TGTGCCAGCGGAAGGGGGGGGATGAATTCACCCCTCCACTTT
TRBD1,TRBJ1-5,TRBV19,CASSRMTGRALTNQPQHF,TGTGCCAGTAGTAGGATGACAGGGAGAGCACTAACTAATCAGCCCCAGCATTTT
-,TRBJ2-1,TRBV5-1,CASSAERVYNEQFF,TGCGCCAGCAGCGCGGAGAGGGTATACAATGAGCAGTTCTTC
-,TRBJ2-2,TRBV11-3,CASSFGYLSGANTGELFF,TGTGCCAGCAGCTTTGGGTATCTTAGCGGAGCGAACACCGGGGAGCTGTTTTTT
-,TRBJ2-1,TRBV27,CASSLSRYNEQFF,TGTGCCAGCAGTTTAAGTCGGTACAATGAGCAGTTCTTC
TRBD1,TRBJ1-3,TRBV30,CASGGEALGNTIYF,TGTGCCTCAGGGGGAGAGGCTCTAGGAAACACCATATATTTT
-,TRBJ1-2,TRBV12-5,CASGLVLSPSPNYGYTF,TGTGCTAGTGGTTTGGTACTAAGTCCTTCACCCAACTATGGCTACACCTTC
-,TRBJ2-1,TRBV6-5,CASTAGSYNEQFF,TGTGCCAGCACCGCGGGGTCCTACAATGAGCAGTTCTTC
-,TRBJ1-1,TRBV7-9,CASSFFTGVAEAFF,TGTGCCAGCAGCTTTTTTACGGGTGTTGCTGAAGCTTTCTTT
-,TRBJ1-3,TRBV6-5,CASSWGLGNTIYF,TGTGCCAGCAGTTGGGGCCTTGGAAACACCATATATTTT
-,TRBJ2-2,TRBV5-6,CASSLSSGELFF,TGTGCCAGCAGCTTGTCTTCCGGGGAGCTGTTTTTT